This entry lists 21 T cell receptor beta chains sequenced from one sample in a study of T cells in Graves' hyperthyroidism and ophthalmopathy. RNA transcripts gave rise to amplified TCR beta CDR3 regions. First-round RT-PCR with HTBI primers amplified the TCR CDR3 region. TCRdb independently ran MiXCR on the multiplex PCR reads; one entry per CDR3 protein. The sample holds hundreds of thousands of distinct CDR3 sequences, around 13% seen once. Input material: blood. The receptor source for this set is a young woman with Graves' hyperthyroidism.

This clonotype occurred many times. The chain carries TRBV7-2 and TRBJ1-5, with 9 bases matching TRBD1. V lost 5 bases and J lost 5; bases outside the gene matches: 7. The CDR3 spans 15 residues. Germline assignment: CDR1 SGHTA and CDR2 FQGNSA. CDR3 sequence reads: CASSMTGGLDQPQHF. In DNA, the CDR3 is TGTGCCAGCAGCATGACAGGGGGTCTGGATCAGCCCCAGCATTTT.

This clonotype was counted at least ten times. The rearrangement links TRBV6-2 or TRBV6-3 to TRBJ2-1; a possible D gene is TRBD2 (6 bases). The germline CDR1 and CDR2 sequences are MNHEY and SVGEGT. Trimming removed 4 bases from V and 8 bases from J, with 24 bases in between. The length of the CDR3 is 17 residues. The CDR3 here is CASSSLSASESSDEQFF. The CDR3 region has the DNA TGTGCCAGCAGTTCTCTCTCGGCTAGCGAGTCCTCGGATGAGCAGTTCTTC.

Points on this clonotype: A read error may be the cause here, since a much bigger clone is one base away. This chain links TRBV20-1 with TRBJ1-6; D not resolved. Trimming shortened V by 2 bases and J by 11 bases, and 10 bases separated the two germline ends. The germline gives CDR1 DFQATT, CDR2 SNEGSKA (reference sequence). This CDR3 region has 12 residues. The chain's CDR3 is CSARQDVPPLHF. The CDR3 region has the DNA TGCAGTGCTAGACAGGACGTACCACCCCTCCACTTT.

This clonotype was counted only a few times. V gene TRBV29-1 combines with J gene TRBJ1-2; perhaps TRBD1 as D (5 bases). The CDR3 contains 15 residues. Deletions cut 3 bases from V and 6 bases from J, with 20 bases between. Germline V CDR1 and CDR2: SQVTM, ANQGSEA. The CDR3 sequence: CSVDQRARGIDGYTF. The DNA for the CDR3 is TGCAGCGTTGACCAAAGGGCACGGGGGATAGATGGCTACACCTTC.

The chain combines TRBV20-1 with TRBJ2-1; TRBD2 is a possible D gene (5 bases). V lost 3 bases, J lost 6 bases, and 15 bases lay in between. CDR1 is DFQATT and CDR2 is SNEGSKA in the germline V gene (reference sequence). The CDR3 is 14 residues long. The CDR3 spells CSARGPLGSNEQFF. The CDR3 DNA sequence: TGCAGTGCTAGGGGCCCCCTAGGGAGCAATGAGCAGTTCTTC.

Ten or more counts support this clonotype. V gene TRBV11-2 combines with J gene TRBJ2-3; 12 bases map to TRBD2. V dropped 5 bases and J dropped 6; count of bases not matched to a gene: 3. This CDR3 spans 14 amino acids. Germline V gives CDR1 SGHAT, CDR2 FQNNGV. In nucleotides, the CDR3 is TGTGCCAGCAGCCGGACTAGCGGGACTGATACGCAGTATTTT. Translation gives CASSRTSGTDTQYF.

The sample holds a few counts of this clonotype. The chain joins TRBV3-1 to TRBJ2-2; 13 nucleotides align to TRBD2. The germline V gene encodes CDR1 LGHDT and CDR2 YNNKEL (reference sequence). V lost 5 bases to trimming and J lost 1 base; unmatched junction nucleotides: 7. CDR3 size: 18 residues. CDR3 nucleotide sequence: TGTGCCAGCAGCGGATGGACTAGCGGGGGCCTGAACACCGGGGAGCTGTTTTTT. This translates into CASSGWTSGGLNTGELFF.

A word on this clonotype: It is likely a read error, because the conserved phenylalanine at the end of the CDR3 is missing. The V and J genes are TRBV3-1 and TRBJ1-1, with a possible D match to TRBD1 (5 bases). V lost 6 bases and J lost 4, with 12 bases in between. CDR1 and CDR2 (germline): LGHDT, YNNKEL (reference sequence). The CDR3 is 13 amino acids. As DNA, the CDR3 is TGTGCCAGCAGTTACAGGCAGGGCACTGAAGCTTTCCTT. Translated: CASSYRQGTEAFL.

In this sample, this clonotype turned up many times. The chain couples TRBV6-2 or TRBV6-3 to TRBJ1-5; weak D call: TRBD1 (6 bases). V was cut by 6 bases and J by 3 bases, with 9 bases left in between. From germline, CDR1 is MNHEY and CDR2 SVGEGT. The CDR3 has 13 residues. CDR3: CASRGQVNQPQHF. The CDR3 bases are TGTGCCAGCAGGGGACAAGTCAATCAGCCCCAGCATTTT.

V and J are TRBV28 and TRBJ1-5; D gene unclear. The CDR3 runs 12 residues. Germline V CDR1 and CDR2: MDHEN, SYDVKM. V was clipped by 6 bases and J by 7 bases, with 10 bases between them. The CDR3 spells CASRSDGQPQHF. CDR3 DNA sequence: TGTGCCAGCAGGTCCGATGGGCAGCCCCAGCATTTT. Based on the CDR3 plus reference TRBV28 and TRBJ1-5, the full variable domain is DVKVTQSSRYLVKRTGEKVFLECVQDMDHENMFWYRQDPGLGLRLIYFSYDVKMKEKGDIPEGYSVSREKKERFSLILESASTNQTSMYLCASRSDGQPQHFGDGTRLSIL.

This clonotype was recorded at least ten times. The rearrangement uses TRBV7-9 and TRBJ2-7; 8 bases fit TRBD2. The ends lost 2 bases at V and 0 bases at J; junction bases unmatched: 6. CDR3 size: 16 residues. Looked up from germline, CDR1 is SEHNR and CDR2 is FQNEAQ (reference sequence). The CDR3 DNA follows: TGTGCCAGCAGCTTATGGCGGGGGGCGAGCTCCTACGAGCAGTACTTC. This codes for CASSLWRGASSYEQYF. Full variable domain (rest looked up from reference TRBV7-9 and TRBJ2-7): DTGVSQNPRHKITKRGQNVTFRCDPISEHNRLYWYRQTLGQGPEFLTYFQNEAQLEKSRLLSDRFSAERPKGSFSTLEIQRTEQGDSAMYLCASSLWRGASSYEQYFGPGTRLTVT.

This clonotype was seen more than once but under ten times. This sequence joins TRBV5-1 and TRBJ2-3, with 11 positions matching TRBD1. The CDR3 loop spans 17 amino acids. Trimming removed 3 bases from V and 5 bases from J; junction bases left unmatched: 11. Germline CDR1 is SGHRS and CDR2 is YFSETQ. The CDR3 loop is CASSSRMDRGRIDTQYF. The CDR3 region has the DNA TGCGCCAGCAGCTCCCGAATGGACAGGGGGCGTATAGATACGCAGTATTTT.

This clonotype was counted at least ten times. The chain has TRBV7-6 and TRBJ2-1, with TRBD2 matching over 9 bases. With V trimmed by 4 bases and J by 6 bases, 16 bases remained unmatched. From germline, CDR1 is SGHVS and CDR2 FNYEAQ. CDR3 length: 18 residues. CDR3 coding DNA: TGTGCCAGCAGCTCCTCTAAGGGAGCGGGAGGTCTCTCCAATGAGCAGTTCTTC. It yields the protein CASSSSKGAGGLSNEQFF.

The table lists this clonotype with many counts. This chain links TRBV30 with TRBJ1-1, with unresolved D. CDR3 length: 12 amino acids. The germline V gene encodes CDR1 GTSNPN and CDR2 SVGIG (reference sequence). Trimming took off 8 bases at V and 1 base at J, with 11 bases between the two ends. The CDR3 is CAQTFGNTEAFF. CDR3 sequence (DNA): TGTGCCCAGACATTTGGGAACACTGAAGCTTTCTTT.

At least ten counts were recorded for this clonotype. CDR3 sequence reads: CASAMRSTDTQYF. CDR3 nucleotides: TGTGCCAGCGCCATGAGATCCACAGATACGCAGTATTTT. V usage is TRBV18 and J usage is TRBJ2-3; no reliable D call. CDR1 is KGHSH, CDR2 LQKENI, per germline. V lost 8 bases and J 2 bases, leaving 11 bases between the germline ends. The length of the CDR3 is 13 residues.

In this sample, this clonotype turned up many times. The chain recombines TRBV7-2 with TRBJ2-3, with D possibly TRBD1 on 6 matching bases. This CDR3 has 14 amino acids. Per the germline V gene, CDR1 is SGHTA and CDR2 is FQGNSA. V lost 3 bases and J 4 bases, leaving 11 bases between the germline ends. CDR3 protein: CASSFSNRADTQYF. Written as DNA, the CDR3 is TGTGCCAGCAGCTTTTCTAACAGGGCAGATACGCAGTATTTT.

V gene TRBV6-1 combines with J gene TRBJ1-5; 10 bases match TRBD1. The CDR3 extends over 16 amino acids. J lost 6 bases, V lost 1 base, and 6 bases had no gene match. Germline V gene data show CDR1 as MNHNS and CDR2 as SASEGT. The CDR3 DNA follows: TGTGCCAGCAGTGAAGAGACAGGGGGCGTAGGTCAGCCCCAGCATTTT. It specifies CASSEETGGVGQPQHF.

In this sample, this clonotype turned up a few times. The J gene is TRBJ1-6, the V gene TRBV7-9; D remains ambiguous. V was pared by 5 bases and J by 7 bases, with 15 bases between. Germline CDR1 is SEHNR and CDR2 is FQNEAQ (reference sequence). The CDR3 spans 15 residues. The CDR3 here is CASSLNTGTNSPLHF. Written as DNA, the CDR3 is TGTGCCAGCAGCCTAAACACTGGAACAAATTCACCCCTCCACTTT.

The chain links TRBV24-1 to TRBJ2-3; maybe TRBD2 (6 bases). The V gene lost 7 bases and the J gene lost 3 bases, with 16 bases spanning the gap. There are 15 residues in the CDR3. Per germline, CDR1 KGHDR and CDR2 SFDVKD. The CDR3 loop reads CATRASVSGTDTQYF. CDR3 sequence (DNA): TGTGCCACCAGGGCTAGCGTCTCTGGTACAGATACGCAGTATTTT.

This clonotype was seen repeatedly, ten times or more. This chain joins TRBV9 and TRBJ1-2, with D possibly being TRBD1 (5 bases). Germline-derived CDR1 and CDR2 are SGDLS and YYNGEE. This CDR3 region has 15 residues. V was cut by 2 bases and J by 5 bases, with 16 bases left in between. The CDR3 DNA reads as TGTGCCAGCAGCGTGGACGGGACGGAAGCATATGGCTACACCTTC. This gives the protein CASSVDGTEAYGYTF.

This clonotype was found many times. This chain links TRBV7-2 with TRBJ1-4, with D possibly matching TRBD1 (5 bases). This CDR3 is 15 amino acids long. The V gene lost 3 bases and the J gene lost 3 bases, with 11 bases spanning the gap. Germline loops: CDR1 SGHTA, CDR2 FQGNSA. The CDR3 coding sequence is TGTGCCAGCAGCTTCGGGCAGGGACCTAATGAAAAACTGTTTTTT. Protein: CASSFGQGPNEKLFF.